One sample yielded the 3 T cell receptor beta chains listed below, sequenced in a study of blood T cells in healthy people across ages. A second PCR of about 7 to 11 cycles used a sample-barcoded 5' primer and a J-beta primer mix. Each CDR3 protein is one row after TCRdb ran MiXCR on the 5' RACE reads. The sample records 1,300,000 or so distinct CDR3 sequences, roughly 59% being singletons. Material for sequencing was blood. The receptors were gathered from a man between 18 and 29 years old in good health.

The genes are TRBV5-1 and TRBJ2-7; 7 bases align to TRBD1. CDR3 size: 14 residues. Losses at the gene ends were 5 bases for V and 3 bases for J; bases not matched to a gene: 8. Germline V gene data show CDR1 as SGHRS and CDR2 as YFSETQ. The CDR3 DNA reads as TGCGCCAGCAGGCCGGGACAGAGCCTCTACGAGCAGTACTTC. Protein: CASRPGQSLYEQYF. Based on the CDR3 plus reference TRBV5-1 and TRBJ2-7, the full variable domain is KAGVTQTPRYLIKTRGQQVTLSCSPISGHRSVSWYQQTPGQGLQFLFEYFSETQRNKGNFPGRFSGRQFSNSRSEMNVSTLELGDSALYLCASRPGQSLYEQYFGPGTRLTVT.

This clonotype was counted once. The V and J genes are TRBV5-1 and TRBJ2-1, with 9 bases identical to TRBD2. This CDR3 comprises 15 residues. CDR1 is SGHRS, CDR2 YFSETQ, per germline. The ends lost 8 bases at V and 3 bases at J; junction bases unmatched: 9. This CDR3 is CASTSGRLLYNEQFF. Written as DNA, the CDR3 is TGCGCCAGTACCAGCGGGAGGTTACTCTACAATGAGCAGTTCTTC.

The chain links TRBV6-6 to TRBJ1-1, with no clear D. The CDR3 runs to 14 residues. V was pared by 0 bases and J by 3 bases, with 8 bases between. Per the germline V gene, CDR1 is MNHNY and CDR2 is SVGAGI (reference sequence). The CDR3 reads CASSYSRSDTEAFF. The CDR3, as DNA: TGTGCCAGCAGTTACTCGAGGTCCGACACTGAAGCTTTCTTT.